The 29 T cell receptor beta chains below come from one sample, sequenced in a study of T cells in localized non-small cell lung cancer. The repertoire was sequenced with immunoSEQ multiplex PCR; TCRdb's copy has only in-frame clones and lacks some. The sample records some 900 clones, 25% to 30% being singletons. The sample in question was normal lung tissue next to the tumor, obtained before any cancer treatment. The origin of the receptors is a male donor aged 60 or over with stage I lung adenocarcinoma.

The chain combines TRBV19 with TRBJ1-1, with D possibly TRBD1 on 5 matching bases. V was shortened by 6 bases and J by 10 bases, with 15 bases between the two germline ends. The CDR3 consists of 12 residues. Germline loops: CDR1 LNHDA, CDR2 SQIVND (reference sequence). DNA for the CDR3: TGTGCCAGTAGCGGGGCCAAGGGGCGAGCTTTCTTT. Amino acids: CASSGAKGRAFF. The full variable domain, with the rest looked up from reference TRBV19 and TRBJ1-1, is DGGITQSPKYLFRKEGQNVTLSCEQNLNHDAMYWYRQDPGQGLRLIYYSQIVNDFQKGDIAEGYSVSREKKESFPLTVTSAQKNPTAFYLCASSGAKGRAFFGQGTRLTVV.

Within the sample, this clone is medium-sized. In nucleotides, the CDR3 is TGTGCCAGCAGCCGAGCACCGGGACCTTCCTACGAGCAGTACTTC. Translation gives CASSRAPGPSYEQYF. The rearrangement links TRBV11-3 to TRBJ2-7; D could derive from TRBD1 or TRBD2 (5 bases each). This CDR3 region has 15 residues. V lost 5 bases and J lost 1, with 15 bases in between. Germline V lookup: CDR1 SGHNT, CDR2 YENEEA. Together with reference TRBV11-3 and TRBJ2-7, the CDR3 gives the full variable domain: EAGVVQSPRYKIIEKKQPVAFWCNPISGHNTLYWYLQNLGQGPELLIRYENEEAVDDSQLPKDRFSAERLKGVDSTLKIQPAELGDSAVYLCASSRAPGPSYEQYFGPGTRLTVT.

This clone was seen more than once but under ten times. The chain couples TRBV6-8 to TRBJ1-2; 8 nucleotides align to TRBD1. CDR1 and CDR2 (germline): MNHGY, SAAAGT. This CDR3 has 14 amino acids. V lost 6 bases, J lost 4 bases, and 7 bases stayed unmatched. This chain's CDR3 is CASRPGTGLYGYTF. CDR3 coding DNA: TGTGCCAGCAGACCCGGGACAGGTCTCTATGGCTACACCTTC.

V is TRBV15 and J is TRBJ1-5; D may be TRBD1 (6 bases). The germline V gene has CDR1 LNHNV and CDR2 YYDKDF (reference sequence). The CDR3 contains 18 residues. Trimming removed 3 bases from V and 1 base from J, with 19 bases in between. CDR3 bases: TGTGCCACCAGCAGGAGATATTCCGGGACACTGAGCAATCAGCCCCAGCATTTT. Translation gives CATSRRYSGTLSNQPQHF.

A few counts support this clone. CDR3 nucleotides: TGTGCCAGCAGCCACGAGCGGGGCTGGAACAATGAGCAGTTCTTC. Residues: CASSHERGWNNEQFF. The chain recombines TRBV11-3 with TRBJ2-1, with 7 positions matching TRBD2. This CDR3 is 15 amino acids long. Trimming at V came to 5 bases and at J to 5 bases, leaving 9 bases not matched to a gene. The germline V gene encodes CDR1 SGHNT and CDR2 YENEEA.

This clone is large in the sample. The rearrangement links TRBV11-3 to TRBJ1-5; D gene unclear. The V and J ends lost 1 base and 6 bases respectively, with 10 bases between them. This CDR3 has 14 residues. Germline V gene data show CDR1 as SGHNT and CDR2 as YENEEA. CDR3 bases: TGTGCCAGCAGCTTAGGGGGTTTTGGTCAGCCCCAGCATTTT. This encodes CASSLGGFGQPQHF.

This chain joins TRBV12-5 and TRBJ2-2; TRBD2 aligns across 10 bases. This CDR3 region has 14 residues. From germline, CDR1 is LGHNT and CDR2 FRNRAP. The trim removed 10 bases at V and 4 bases at J, leaving 6 bases unmatched. The CDR3 is CATQRGGRTGELFF. The CDR3 DNA sequence: TGTGCTACACAGCGGGGGGGCCGCACCGGGGAGCTGTTTTTT.

This clone is categorized as medium-sized. This rearrangement joins TRBV6-8 to TRBJ1-2, with 8 nucleotides matching TRBD1. Germline CDR1 reads MNHGY; CDR2 reads SAAAGT. This CDR3 has 15 amino acids. The ends lost 3 bases at V and 6 bases at J; junction bases unmatched: 9. This CDR3 reads CASSYSRQGRDGYTF. In DNA form, the CDR3 reads TGTGCCAGCAGTTATTCGAGACAGGGGAGGGATGGCTACACCTTC.

This clone counts as large (0.1 to 1%). CDR3 sequence (DNA): TGTGCCAGTAGTCCGATCGAGGGGCGGAGGGCTGAAGCTTTCTTT. It encodes CASSPIEGRRAEAFF. The gene calls are TRBV19 and TRBJ1-1; weak D call: TRBD1 (5 bases). The V gene's germline CDR1 is LNHDA and CDR2 SQIVND (reference sequence). Trimming left V 5 bases short and J 6 bases short, with 19 bases between. The CDR3 spans 15 residues.

The chain is built from TRBV19 and TRBJ2-4; a weak D match, TRBD1 (6 bases). The CDR3 consists of 16 residues. Trimming removed 4 bases from V and 0 bases from J, with 13 bases in between. Germline CDR1 is LNHDA and CDR2 is SQIVND (reference sequence). In DNA, the CDR3 is TGTGCCAGTAGTAATGACAGGCAGCTAGCCAAAAACATTCAGTACTTC. Translating it yields CASSNDRQLAKNIQYF.

By share, this clone ranks as medium-sized. This chain uses TRBV6-8 with TRBJ2-1, with TRBD2 as a possible D gene (6 bases). From germline, CDR1 is MNHGY and CDR2 SAAAGT. The CDR3 is 17 amino acids. V was clipped by 0 bases and J by 0 bases, with 12 bases between them. The CDR3 sequence: CASSYSRWGGSYNEQFF. DNA of the CDR3: TGTGCCAGCAGTTACTCACGATGGGGAGGCTCCTACAATGAGCAGTTCTTC.

Only a few counts were recorded for this clone. V and J are TRBV22-1 and TRBJ1-2. TRBV22-1 corresponds to a pseudogene. This CDR3 region has 15 residues. In nucleotides, the CDR3 is TGTGCCAGCAGTTCCTCCCTTTGGGGGGCGCCGGGCTACACCTTC. It specifies CASSSSLWGAPGYTF.

This clone has only a few counts. The J gene is TRBJ2-1, the V gene TRBV9; D might be TRBD2 (5 bases). Germline CDR1 is SGDLS and CDR2 is YYNGEE. With 5 bases removed from V and 8 bases from J, the gap between germline ends came to 26 bases. The CDR3 contains 17 residues. CDR3 protein: CASSEALEGSFFHEQFF. CDR3 DNA sequence: TGTGCCAGCAGTGAAGCGCTAGAGGGAAGTTTTTTCCATGAGCAGTTCTTC.

The chain is built from TRBV9 and TRBJ1-4, with D unresolved. V lost 0 bases, J lost 0 bases, and 9 bases lay in between. The germline gives CDR1 SGDLS, CDR2 YYNGEE. The CDR3 consists of 16 residues. This CDR3 is CASSVGRQATNEKLFF. CDR3 nucleotides: TGTGCCAGCAGCGTAGGACGGCAGGCAACTAATGAAAAACTGTTTTTT.

This clone is labeled as large. The rearrangement uses TRBV19 and TRBJ1-1, with a weak D call TRBD1 (5 bases). Per the germline V gene, CDR1 is LNHDA and CDR2 is SQIVND (reference sequence). This CDR3 contains 18 residues. The V end lost 0 bases, the J end lost 0 bases, and 17 bases lay between the germline ends. As DNA, the CDR3 is TGTGCCAGTAGTATAGACCTGGGCCCAACAGGAATGAACACTGAAGCTTTCTTT. This gives the protein CASSIDLGPTGMNTEAFF.

This chain joins TRBV6-8 and TRBJ1-2; no definite D call. The CDR3 spans 15 residues. The germline V gene has CDR1 MNHGY and CDR2 SAAAGT. The V end lost 2 bases, the J end lost 2 bases, and 12 bases lay between the germline ends. The CDR3: CASSYRGLRNYGYTF. CDR3 sequence (DNA): TGTGCCAGCAGTTACAGAGGGTTGAGGAACTATGGCTACACCTTC.

This clone was counted a few times. The chain employs TRBV6-8 and TRBJ1-5, with no clear D. The V gene's germline CDR1 is MNHGY and CDR2 SAAAGT. The CDR3 runs 14 residues. The V gene lost 6 bases and the J gene lost 6 bases, with 15 bases spanning the gap. In DNA form, the CDR3 reads TGTGCCAGCAGACGACGGACTTGGAGTCAGCCCCAGCATTTT. It translates to CASRRRTWSQPQHF.

This clone was observed a handful of times. Relative to the germline gene, one junction end is altered; a read error may explain this. The gene calls are TRBV9 and TRBJ2-1; the D is unclear. Germline-derived CDR1 and CDR2 are SGDLS and YYNGEE. The CDR3 loop spans 15 amino acids. CDR3 in DNA: TGTGCCAGCAGTGTAGGCACAAAGAGTTACAATGAGCAGTTCTTC. This gives the protein CASSVGTKSYNEQFF.

This clone was recorded a few times. The chain recombines TRBV18 with TRBJ1-2, with a weak D call TRBD1 (5 bases). The CDR3 runs to 14 residues. V was cut by 1 base and J by 8 bases, with 14 bases left in between. The V gene's germline CDR1 is KGHSH and CDR2 LQKENI. The CDR3 loop reads CASSPQTSGRGYTF. CDR3 sequence (DNA): TGTGCCAGCTCACCACAAACATCAGGGAGAGGCTACACCTTC. The full variable domain, completed using reference TRBV18 and TRBJ1-2, is NAGVMQNPRHLVRRRGQEARLRCSPMKGHSHVYWYRQLPEEGLKFMVYLQKENIIDESGMPKERFSAEFPKEGPSILRIQQVVRGDSAAYFCASSPQTSGRGYTFGSGTRLTVV.

This clone has only a few counts. The genes are TRBV2 and TRBJ1-2, with D tentatively TRBD1 (5 bases). Germline V gene sequence: CDR1 SNHLY, CDR2 FYNNEI. V lost 3 bases and J 7 bases, leaving 21 bases between the germline ends. This CDR3 contains 16 residues. The chain's CDR3 is CASSDGDRISLGGYTF. The CDR3 DNA reads TGTGCCAGCAGTGACGGGGACCGCATCTCCCTCGGTGGCTACACCTTC.

This chain links TRBV7-5 with TRBJ2-3; the table gives TRBD2 as D, unverified against the DNA. TRBV7-5 is a known pseudogene. The CDR3 is made up of 14 amino acids. CDR3 residues: CASSLEVSTDTQYF. CDR3 sequence (DNA): TGTGCCAGCAGCTTGGAGGTTAGCACAGATACGCAGTATTTT.

The chain employs TRBV29-1 and TRBJ2-7; 9 positions match TRBD1. The germline V gene encodes CDR1 SQVTM and CDR2 ANQGSEA. This CDR3 spans 13 amino acids. With 7 bases clipped from V and 5 bases from J, the junction kept 9 bases outside the gene matches. CDR3 sequence: CSASGQGRNEQYF. CDR3 coding DNA: TGCAGCGCCTCGGGACAGGGAAGGAACGAGCAGTACTTC.

The chain carries TRBV6-8 and TRBJ2-1; D unclear. The germline V and J ends were trimmed by 2 bases and 6 bases, with 17 bases remaining between them. Germline V gene data show CDR1 as MNHGY and CDR2 as SAAAGT. The CDR3 is made up of 16 amino acids. CDR3 DNA sequence: TGTGCCAGCAGTTACACTCAGGACCCCGGATTCAATGAGCAGTTCTTC. This translates into CASSYTQDPGFNEQFF.

This clone was counted only a few times. The chain couples TRBV6-8 to TRBJ2-3, with D possibly called TRBD1 or TRBD2 (5 bases each). V was clipped by 5 bases and J by 2 bases, with 14 bases between them. Germline CDR1 MNHGY, CDR2 SAAAGT. The CDR3 has 15 amino acids. CDR3 protein: CASSQRDRLTDTQYF. The DNA for the CDR3 is TGTGCCAGCAGTCAAAGGGACCGACTCACAGATACGCAGTATTTT.

The sample holds a few counts of this clone. The V call is TRBV6-8, the J call TRBJ1-3; TRBD1 agrees at 8 bases. This CDR3 comprises 17 residues. Looked up from germline, CDR1 is MNHGY and CDR2 is SAAAGT. V shed 5 bases and J 0 bases; nucleotides not matched to a gene: 9. CDR3 bases: TGTGCCAGCAGTGGAACAGGGGGGCCCGTCTCTGGAAACACCATATATTTT. As protein: CASSGTGGPVSGNTIYF.

This clone is medium-sized. The chain links TRBV11-3 to TRBJ2-1; the match to TRBD2 covers 12 bases. CDR1 SGHNT and CDR2 YENEEA come from the germline V gene. V lost 8 bases to trimming and J lost 1 base; unmatched junction nucleotides: 15. CDR3 length equals 19 residues. CDR3 protein: CASDPMGLAGGRSYNEQFF. The CDR3 nucleotides read TGTGCCAGCGATCCGATGGGGCTAGCGGGGGGGCGGTCCTACAATGAGCAGTTCTTC.

This clone was seen more than once but under ten times. The chain links TRBV6-8 to TRBJ1-1, with D perhaps TRBD1 (5 bases). V lost 6 bases and J lost 1, with 18 bases in between. The CDR3 covers 16 residues. Germline V gene sequence: CDR1 MNHGY, CDR2 SAAAGT. The CDR3 loop is CASRTLYGDENTEAFF. As DNA, the CDR3 is TGTGCCAGCAGGACACTCTACGGGGACGAGAACACTGAAGCTTTCTTT.

This chain links TRBV7-6 with TRBJ2-2; 9 bases are shared with TRBD1. The CDR3 consists of 16 residues. V was clipped by 1 base and J by 10 bases; unmatched bases: 10. The germline V gene encodes CDR1 SGHVS and CDR2 FNYEAQ. DNA of the CDR3: TGTGCCAGCAGCTTAGGACCGGGACAGGGTAGCCAGGAGCTGTTTTTT. Its protein product is CASSLGPGQGSQELFF.

This clone rates as large. The chain combines TRBV6-8 with TRBJ1-2, with D perhaps TRBD1 (6 bases). Trimming took 7 bases from V and 8 from J, leaving 20 bases between them. In germline, CDR1 is MNHGY, CDR2 SAAAGT. The CDR3 covers 14 residues. CDR3 region: CASKGPTGTSGYTF. CDR3 coding DNA: TGTGCCAGCAAGGGCCCTACAGGGACAAGCGGCTACACCTTC.